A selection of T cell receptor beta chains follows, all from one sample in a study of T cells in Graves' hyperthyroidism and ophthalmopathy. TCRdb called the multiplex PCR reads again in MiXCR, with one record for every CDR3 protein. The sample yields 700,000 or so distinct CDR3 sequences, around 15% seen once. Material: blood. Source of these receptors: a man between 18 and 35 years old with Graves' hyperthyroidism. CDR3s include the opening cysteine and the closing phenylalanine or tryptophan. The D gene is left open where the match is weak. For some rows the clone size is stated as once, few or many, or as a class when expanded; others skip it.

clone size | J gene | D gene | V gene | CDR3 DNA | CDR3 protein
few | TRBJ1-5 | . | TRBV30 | TGTGCCTGGAGTGCAGTAGCGGGTCAGCCCCAGCATTTT | CAWSAVAGQPQHF
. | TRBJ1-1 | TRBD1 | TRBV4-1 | TGCGCCAGCCGGGGACAGGCGAAGAACACTGAAGCTTTCTTT | CASRGQAKNTEAFF
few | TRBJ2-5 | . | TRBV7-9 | TGTGCCAGCAGCCAACCCCCGGGACAACCTTCTCAAGAGACCCAGTACTTC | CASSQPPGQPSQETQYF
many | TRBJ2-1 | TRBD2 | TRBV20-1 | TGCAGTGCCATGGGGGGACTAGCGGCCTACAATGAGCAGTTCTTC | CSAMGGLAAYNEQFF
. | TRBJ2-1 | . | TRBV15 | TGTGCCACCAGCAGCATATCTGGTTACAATGAGCAGTTCTTC | CATSSISGYNEQFF
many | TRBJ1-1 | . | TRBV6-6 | TGTGCCAGCAATTACTCGAGAAGGGGCACTGAAGCTTTCTTT | CASNYSRRGTEAFF
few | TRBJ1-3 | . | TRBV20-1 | TGCAGTGTGCCGGGCAAGGGGCCCTCTGGAAACACCATATATTTT | CSVPGKGPSGNTIYF
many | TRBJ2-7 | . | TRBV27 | TGTGCCAGCAGTCTGCGCCCCCGGGACGAGCAGTACTTC | CASSLRPRDEQYF
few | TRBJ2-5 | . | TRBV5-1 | TGCGCCAGCAGCTTGGAGAAAGAGACCCAGTACTTC | CASSLEKETQYF
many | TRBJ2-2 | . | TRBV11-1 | TGTGCCAGCAGCTTACAATTGGACGGGGAGCTGTTTTTT | CASSLQLDGELFF
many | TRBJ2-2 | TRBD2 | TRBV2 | TGTGCCAGCAGTGTGGGGGGAGGGCCCGGGGAGCTGTTTTTT | CASSVGGGPGELFF
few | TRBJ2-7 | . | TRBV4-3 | TGCGCCAGCAGCCAAGTAGCCCAGGGGTACGAGCAGTACTTC | CASSQVAQGYEQYF
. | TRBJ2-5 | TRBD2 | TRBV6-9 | TGTGCCAGCAGTTCAAACCCGGGACTAGAAGAGACCCAGTACTTC | CASSSNPGLEETQYF
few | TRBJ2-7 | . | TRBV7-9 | TGTGCCAGCAGCCCTACGGGGCAGGGGCGAACCTACGAGCAGTACTTC | CASSPTGQGRTYEQYF
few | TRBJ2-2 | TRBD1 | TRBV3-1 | TGTGCCAGCAGCCAAAACAGGGGCGACACCGGGGAGCTGTTTTTT | CASSQNRGDTGELFF
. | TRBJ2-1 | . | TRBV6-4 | TGTGCCAGCAGTGACGGGGCCGTTGGTCGCAATGAGCAGTTCTTC | CASSDGAVGRNEQFF
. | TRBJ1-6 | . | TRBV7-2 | TGTGCCAGCAGGGAGGGATATTCACCCCTCCACTTT | CASREGYSPLHF
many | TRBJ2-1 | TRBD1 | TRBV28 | TGTGCCAGCAGTTTACTCCGACAGGGACATGAGCAGTTCTTC | CASSLLRQGHEQFF
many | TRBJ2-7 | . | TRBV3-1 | TGTGCCAGCAGCCCCCCCAACAGGGTCGGCGGCGAGCAGTACTTC | CASSPPNRVGGEQYF
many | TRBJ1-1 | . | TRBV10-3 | TGTGCCATCAGTGACTCAGGGTATGGCACTGAAGCTTTCTTT | CAISDSGYGTEAFF
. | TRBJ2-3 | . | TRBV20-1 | TGCAGTGCTAGAGATAGTATGACCCTTCGCACAGATACGCAGTATTTT | CSARDSMTLRTDTQYF
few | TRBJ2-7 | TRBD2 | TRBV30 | TGTGCCTGTAATCTAGCGGGAGGGTTCGACGAGCAGTACTTC | CACNLAGGFDEQYF
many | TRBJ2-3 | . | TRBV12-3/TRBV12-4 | TGTGCCAGCTTACCTGCCTCCAGGGCAGATACGCAGTATTTT | CASLPASRADTQYF
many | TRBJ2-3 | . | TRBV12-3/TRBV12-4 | TGTGCCAGCAGTTTGCAGTACCGCACAGATACGCAGTATTTT | CASSLQYRTDTQYF
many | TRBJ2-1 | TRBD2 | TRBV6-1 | TGTGCCAGCAGTGAAACTAGCGGGAGCTGGGGGGAGCAGTTCTTC | CASSETSGSWGEQFF
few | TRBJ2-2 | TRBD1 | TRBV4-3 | TGCGCCAGCAGCCAAGGGAAGGGGGCGATCACCGGGGAGCTGTTTTTT | CASSQGKGAITGELFF
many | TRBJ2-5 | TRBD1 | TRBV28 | TGTGCCAGCAGTACACCCGGGACAGGGGCCGACCAAGAGACCCAGTACTTC | CASSTPGTGADQETQYF